This T cell receptor beta chain derives from a study of blood T cells in healthy people across ages. V was trimmed by 1 base and J by 1 base, leaving 24 bases between them. Germline V lookup: CDR1 MGHDK, CDR2 SYGVNS. The CDR3 totals 20 residues. Through a sample-barcoded 5' primer and a J-beta primer mix, a second PCR was run for about 6 to 11 cycles. TCRdb processed the 5' RACE reads anew with MiXCR; each CDR3 protein has one entry. The table shows fewer than 650,000 distinct CDR3 sequences, with roughly a quarter occurring only once. As concerns this clonotype: The antigen is not known.

Points from the study as a whole: Among T cells, TCR beta diversity per million cells dropped roughly linearly as age rose.

This same sample was also taken into another study, of T cells of mothers and their children. In that study: Using around 1.5 ug per 15 ul, all extracted RNA underwent cDNA synthesis. Over 8 million TCR beta CDR3 reads were obtained from each mother, and around 2.8 million from each child. Unrelated mother-child pairs always had slightly, but never significantly, lower normalized overlap than related pairs.

The sequenced sample was blood. The receptor was isolated from a boy between 2 and 15 years old in good health. The rearrangement links TRBV25-1 to TRBJ2-3; D is ambiguous. The CDR3 here is CASSESGVKPDLRRTDTQYF. In nucleotides, the CDR3 is TGTGCCAGCAGTGAATCCGGAGTTAAGCCAGACCTTCGTCGCACAGATACGCAGTATTTT. The whole variable domain, remainder taken from reference TRBV25-1 and TRBJ2-3, is EADIYQTPRYLVIGTGKKITLECSQTMGHDKMYWYQQDPGMELHLIHYSYGVNSTEKGDLSSESTVSRIRTEHFPLTLESARPSHTSQYLCASSESGVKPDLRRTDTQYFGPGTRLTVL.